The clone carrying this TCR beta chain appeared a few times. Isolation per sample recovered at least 6 million PBMCs. This sample was included in a study of blood T cells in healthy people across ages. Sample-barcoded 5' priming and a J-beta primer mix drove a second PCR of roughly 6 to 12 cycles. TCRdb processed the 5' RACE reads anew with MiXCR; each CDR3 protein has one entry. The sample has 800,000 or so distinct CDR3 sequences; around 62% are singletons. CDR3 length equals 15 residues. Trimming removed 7 bases from V and 0 bases from J, with 19 bases in between. Germline values: CDR1 SQVTM, CDR2 ANQGSEA.

Sequenced material: blood. The V gene is TRBV29-1, the J gene TRBJ2-7, with D possibly being TRBD1 (5 bases). This receptor was identified in a man aged 25-45 years in good health. CDR3 nucleotides: TGCAGCGCCTTAATAACAAAAGACAGCTCCTACGAGCAGTACTTC. Translating gives CSALITKDSSYEQYF.